The 22 T cell receptor beta chains in this list originate from one sample, sequenced in a study of shared clonotypes between healthy human individuals. Assay: immunoSEQ multiplex PCR; the TCRdb copy retains only in-frame clones and omits some. The sample yields roughly 2.2 million clones, under 95% seen once. The sequencing sample was made of naive CD4+ T cells from PBMCs. Subset specified: CD45RA+ positively selected. Receptors originate from a man in his late teens or twenties in good health. Some clones in this sample may be carry-over from other donors' samples.

In regard to this clone: This CDR3 is also generated by other DNA sequences in the sample. The CDR3 region is CASSLEGGNTEAFF. CDR3 DNA sequence: TGTGCCAGCAGCTTAGAGGGGGGGAACACTGAAGCTTTCTTT. The genes are TRBV7-9 and TRBJ1-1, with D perhaps TRBD1 (6 bases). Per the germline V gene, CDR1 is SEHNR and CDR2 is FQNEAQ (reference sequence). CDR3 length: 14 amino acids. V was clipped by 1 base and J by 1 base, with 7 bases between them. Using reference TRBV7-9 and TRBJ1-1 for the parts outside the CDR3, the full variable domain is DTGVSQNPRHKITKRGQNVTFRCDPISEHNRLYWYRQTLGQGPEFLTYFQNEAQLEKSRLLSDRFSAERPKGSFSTLEIQRTEQGDSAMYLCASSLEGGNTEAFFGQGTRLTVV.

V usage is TRBV2 and J usage is TRBJ2-7; TRBD1 is a possible D gene (5 bases). V was pared by 2 bases and J by 3 bases, with 14 bases between. Germline V gene sequence: CDR1 SNHLY, CDR2 FYNNEI. The CDR3 spans 15 residues. CDR3 sequence: CASSEKWGRDYEQYF. CDR3 bases: TGTGCCAGCAGTGAAAAGTGGGGCAGGGACTACGAGCAGTACTTC.

The CDR3 region has the DNA TGTGCCAGCCACCGGGGGGACCCGGGGGAGACCCAGTACTTC. Amino acid sequence: CASHRGDPGETQYF. The gene calls are TRBV6-6 and TRBJ2-5; 7 bases match TRBD2. The CDR3 spans 14 residues. After removal of 8 bases from V and 5 bases from J, the junction contained 11 bases not matched to a gene. In germline, CDR1 is MNHNY, CDR2 SVGAGI (reference sequence).

The rearrangement links TRBV6-5 to TRBJ1-1; weak D call: TRBD1 (5 bases). The CDR3 length is 15 residues. Trimming took off 1 base at V and 1 base at J, with 10 bases between the two ends. The germline CDR1 and CDR2 sequences are MNHEY and SVGAGI. In DNA form, the CDR3 reads TGTGCCAGCAGTTACTGGTCAGGGCCGAACACTGAAGCTTTCTTT. The encoded protein is CASSYWSGPNTEAFF.

This chain uses TRBV28 with TRBJ2-7, with 8 nucleotides matching TRBD1. The CDR3 sequence is 14 residues long. The J segment lost 1 base and the V segment lost 5 bases, leaving 4 bases of the junction unmatched. Germline-derived CDR1 and CDR2 are MDHEN and SYDVKM. The CDR3 DNA reads as TGTGCCAGCAGTGCGGGACAGGCATCCTACGAGCAGTACTTC. Translation gives CASSAGQASYEQYF.

The CDR3 loop is CASSIHRGGVNTEAFF. The CDR3 coding sequence is TGTGCCAGCAGCATCCACAGGGGTGGTGTGAACACTGAAGCTTTCTTT. The gene calls are TRBV7-3 and TRBJ1-1; TRBD1 matches 7 bases. The CDR3 extends over 16 amino acids. Germline lookup yields CDR1 SGHTA and CDR2 FQGTGA. After removal of 5 bases from V and 0 bases from J, the junction contained 9 bases not matched to a gene.

The V call is TRBV27, the J call TRBJ1-1; D is undetermined. This CDR3 is 11 amino acids long. With 8 bases removed from V and 8 bases from J, the gap between germline ends came to 12 bases. Germline V gene lookup returns CDR1 MNHEY and CDR2 SMNVEV (reference sequence). The CDR3 region has the DNA TGTGCCAGCCTTAGGACGGGAGAAGCTTTCTTT. Encoded protein: CASLRTGEAFF.

The chain carries TRBV4-3 and TRBJ2-3; 11 bases are a match to TRBD2. CDR3 length: 16 amino acids. CDR1 is LGHNA, CDR2 YSLEER, per germline. With 3 bases clipped from V and 3 bases from J, the junction kept 5 bases outside the gene matches. The CDR3 nucleotides are TGCGCCAGCAGCCATGAACTAGCGGGAGCAACAGATACGCAGTATTTT. Translation: CASSHELAGATDTQYF.

This sequence joins TRBV7-9 and TRBJ2-1, with 7 bases lining up with TRBD2. This CDR3 is built from 16 residues. The ends lost 5 bases at V and 6 bases at J; junction bases unmatched: 13. In germline, CDR1 is SEHNR, CDR2 FQNEAQ (reference sequence). Written as DNA, the CDR3 is TGTGCCAGCAGCACGGGACTACCGACCGTTTTCAATGAGCAGTTCTTC. Protein product: CASSTGLPTVFNEQFF.

The genes are TRBV5-8 and TRBJ2-5; D is unresolved. Trimming took 0 bases from V and 0 from J, leaving 9 bases between them. The CDR3 is made up of 15 amino acids. Per germline, CDR1 SGHTS and CDR2 YDEGEE. CDR3 amino acids: CASSLGASDQETQYF. Here the CDR3 DNA reads TGTGCCAGCAGCTTGGGCGCCTCGGACCAAGAGACCCAGTACTTC.

V gene TRBV15 combines with J gene TRBJ1-5; tentative D call: TRBD1 (6 bases). In germline, CDR1 is LNHNV, CDR2 YYDKDF (reference sequence). The V end was cut by 2 bases, the J end by 2 bases, with 10 bases between. The CDR3 sequence is 15 residues long. In nucleotides, the CDR3 is TGTGCCACCAGCAGAAACAGACAGGGCAATCAGCCCCAGCATTTT. It translates to CATSRNRQGNQPQHF. Full variable domain (missing parts from reference TRBV15 and TRBJ1-5): DAMVIQNPRYQVTQFGKPVTLSCSQTLNHNVMYWYQQKSSQAPKLLFHYYDKDFNNEADTPDNFQSRRPNTSFCFLDIRSPGLGDTAMYLCATSRNRQGNQPQHFGDGTRLSIL.

Notes on this clone: The same CDR3 is also encoded by other DNA sequences in this sample. The chain links TRBV7-3 to TRBJ2-1; 12 bases align to TRBD2. The CDR3 runs 15 residues. Germline values: CDR1 SGHTA, CDR2 FQGTGA. The J segment lost 9 bases and the V segment lost 5 bases, leaving 8 bases of the junction unmatched. Written as DNA, the CDR3 is TGTGCCAGCAGCGCTCGACTAGCGGGAGTGACTGAGCAGTTCTTC. This codes for CASSARLAGVTEQFF. Complete variable domain (other parts from reference TRBV7-3 and TRBJ2-1): GAGVSQTPSNKVTEKGKYVELRCDPISGHTALYWYRQSLGQGPEFLIYFQGTGAADDSGLPNDRFFAVRPEGSVSTLKIQRTERGDSAVYLCASSARLAGVTEQFFGPGTRLTVL.

The gene calls are TRBV5-4 and TRBJ2-7, with 8 bases identical to TRBD2. Germline V gene data show CDR1 as SGHNT and CDR2 as YYREEE (reference sequence). The junction had 8 bases not matched to a gene; V was cut back by 0 bases and J by 6 bases. This CDR3 is 15 amino acids long. The CDR3 bases are TGTGCCAGCAGCTTGGCCAGCGGGAGTGAACTCGAGCAGTACTTC. Its translation is CASSLASGSELEQYF.

V usage is TRBV2 and J usage is TRBJ1-3; 7 bases align to TRBD1. Per germline, CDR1 SNHLY and CDR2 FYNNEI. The CDR3 length is 15 residues. J was trimmed by 4 bases and V by 2 bases; bases with no gene match: 5. For the CDR3, the DNA is TGTGCCAGCAGTGAAATGGACAGGAGAGGAAACACCATATATTTT. It is translated as CASSEMDRRGNTIYF.

The V gene is TRBV2, the J gene TRBJ2-7, with TRBD1 matching 8 bases. The CDR3 contains 14 residues. Germline CDR1 is SNHLY and CDR2 is FYNNEI. V was pared by 4 bases and J by 2 bases, with 4 bases of the junction left unmatched. This CDR3 is CASSATGVPYEQYF. Here the CDR3 DNA reads TGTGCCAGCAGTGCGACAGGGGTTCCCTACGAGCAGTACTTC.

This clone has only one observation. The J gene is TRBJ2-5, the V gene TRBV30; 10 bases are a match to TRBD1. Near its end, the DNA agrees better with TRBJ2-7, so the J call may be wrong. In germline, CDR1 is GTSNPN, CDR2 SVGIG (reference sequence). This CDR3 comprises 13 residues. The CDR3 protein is CAWSQGQGYEQYF. The CDR3 DNA sequence: TGTGCCTGGAGTCAGGGACAGGGGTACGAGCAGTACTTC.

The V gene is TRBV11-3, the J gene TRBJ2-7; D ambiguous. The CDR3 loop spans 14 amino acids. The germline gives CDR1 SGHNT, CDR2 YENEEA. Trimming cost V 3 bases and J 3 bases, with 12 bases left between them. CDR3 coding DNA: TGTGCCAGCAGCTTGATAGCTCCTGACTACGAGCAGTACTTC. Translating it yields CASSLIAPDYEQYF.

For the CDR3, the DNA is TGCGCCAGCAGCTTGGACAGGGGGCATGGCTATGGCTACACCTTC. Translation gives CASSLDRGHGYGYTF. The chain links TRBV5-1 to TRBJ1-2, with 9 nucleotides matching TRBD1. V lost 0 bases to trimming and J lost 4 bases; unmatched junction nucleotides: 4. The CDR3 spans 15 residues. Germline V gives CDR1 SGHRS, CDR2 YFSETQ.

CDR3 coding DNA: TGTGCCAGCAGGAGCGGGAGGACCTACGAGCAGTACTTC. Its protein is CASRSGRTYEQYF. The chain employs TRBV6-6 and TRBJ2-7, with 9 bases fitting TRBD2. Losses at the gene ends were 6 bases for V and 2 bases for J; bases not matched to a gene: 2. The CDR3 has 13 amino acids. Germline V CDR1 and CDR2: MNHNY, SVGAGI (reference sequence).

V usage is TRBV2 and J usage is TRBJ2-1, with TRBD2 identical over 13 bases. Trimming cost V 4 bases and J 5 bases; bases outside gene matches: 2. This CDR3 contains 15 residues. CDR1 and CDR2 from the germline V gene are SNHLY and FYNNEI. The CDR3 nucleotides are TGTGCCAGCAGTGGACTAGCGGGAGGACACAATGAGCAGTTCTTC. Protein: CASSGLAGGHNEQFF. Full variable domain (outside the CDR3, taken from reference TRBV2 and TRBJ2-1): EPEVTQTPSHQVTQMGQEVILRCVPISNHLYFYWYRQILGQKVEFLVSFYNNEISEKSEIFDDQFSVERPDGSNFTLKIRSTKLEDSAMYFCASSGLAGGHNEQFFGPGTRLTVL.

Points on this clone: The same CDR3 can be traced to other DNA sequences in this sample. The V and J genes are TRBV5-1 and TRBJ1-2; the match to TRBD1 covers 8 bases. Trimming removed 2 bases from V and 2 bases from J; junction bases left unmatched: 2. CDR1 is SGHRS and CDR2 is YFSETQ in the germline V gene. This CDR3 has 14 residues. CDR3 loop: CASSLGQGNYGYTF. The DNA of the CDR3 is TGCGCCAGCAGCTTAGGACAGGGAAACTATGGCTACACCTTC.

This clone has a single count. The chain carries TRBV11-3 and TRBJ2-1; tentative D call: TRBD2 (6 bases). Germline V gene lookup returns CDR1 SGHNT and CDR2 YENEEA. The CDR3 is 14 amino acids. V lost 5 bases to trimming and J lost 7 bases, with 15 bases between them. This CDR3 is CASSPRGGGNEQFF. CDR3 bases: TGTGCCAGCAGCCCCCGGGGAGGAGGTAATGAGCAGTTCTTC.